Below are 14 T cell receptor beta chains sequenced from a single sample in a study of blood T cell repertoires in COVID-19. Only in-frame clones appear in the TCRdb table, and some are missing; sequencing was by immunoSEQ multiplex PCR. Among some 230,000 clones listed, 86% were seen once. The sample was peripheral blood. The receptors derive from a man between 25 and 39 years old who had recovered from COVID-19.

V gene TRBV14 combines with J gene TRBJ1-1; D gene ambiguous. This CDR3 contains 13 residues. Trimming stripped 4 bases from V and 1 base from J, with 7 bases between. Germline assignment: CDR1 SGHDN and CDR2 FVKESK. CDR3 sequence: CASSPTWNTEAFF. In nucleotides, the CDR3 is TGTGCCAGCAGCCCTACCTGGAACACTGAAGCTTTCTTT.

The rearrangement joins TRBV19 to TRBJ2-6; 7 positions match TRBD1. The CDR3 has 16 amino acids. Germline values: CDR1 LNHDA, CDR2 SQIVND (reference sequence). V shed 3 bases and J 4 bases; nucleotides not matched to a gene: 6. The CDR3 coding sequence is TGTGCCAGTAGTATGACAGGGATCTCAGGGGCCAACGTCCTGACTTTC. This gives the protein CASSMTGISGANVLTF. The variable domain in full, with the rest retrieved from reference TRBV19 and TRBJ2-6, is DGGITQSPKYLFRKEGQNVTLSCEQNLNHDAMYWYRQDPGQGLRLIYYSQIVNDFQKGDIAEGYSVSREKKESFPLTVTSAQKNPTAFYLCASSMTGISGANVLTFGAGSRLTVL.

CDR3 sequence reads: CASSVQQGWETQYF. The CDR3 DNA reads as TGTGCCAGCAGCGTACAACAGGGGTGGGAGACCCAGTACTTC. This chain connects TRBV9 to TRBJ2-5; 7 bases are a match to TRBD1. CDR3 length: 14 residues. Germline V gene lookup returns CDR1 SGDLS and CDR2 YYNGEE. The trim removed 1 base at V and 5 bases at J, leaving 5 bases unmatched.

This chain joins TRBV10-3 and TRBJ2-5; 8 bases fit TRBD1. This CDR3 is 14 amino acids long. Losses at the gene ends were 10 bases for V and 5 bases for J; bases not matched to a gene: 12. Germline assignment: CDR1 ENHRY and CDR2 SYGVKD. CDR3 sequence (DNA): TGTGCCACCGGGGCCGCAGGGGGCTCTGAGACCCAGTACTTC. Amino acids: CATGAAGGSETQYF.

CDR3 DNA: TGCGCCAGCAGTGATTGGAGGGGCAAGCAGTACTTC. Amino acid sequence: CASSDWRGKQYF. The rearrangement uses TRBV10-1 and TRBJ2-7, with D perhaps TRBD2 (6 bases). V shed 3 bases and J shed 8 bases, with 11 bases lying between them. CDR1 is WNHNN, CDR2 SYGVQD, per germline (reference sequence). This CDR3 contains 12 residues.

This rearrangement joins TRBV5-6 to TRBJ1-1; D may be TRBD1 (6 bases). V gave up 2 bases and J gave up 4 bases, with 12 bases separating them. CDR3 length: 14 amino acids. The germline CDR1 and CDR2 sequences are SGHDT and YYEEEE. The CDR3 here is CASSFQGLGTEAFF. The CDR3, as DNA: TGTGCCAGCAGCTTCCAGGGGTTAGGCACTGAAGCTTTCTTT.

The chain couples TRBV7-2 to TRBJ1-3, with unresolved D. The CDR3 contains 14 residues. Germline assignment: CDR1 SGHTA and CDR2 FQGNSA. V lost 3 bases and J lost 1, with 7 bases in between. CDR3 loop: CASSFGGSGNTIYF. Here the CDR3 DNA reads TGTGCCAGCAGCTTCGGAGGGTCTGGAAACACCATATATTTT.

The rearrangement links TRBV5-6 to TRBJ1-5; a weak D match, TRBD1 (5 bases). Germline CDR1 is SGHDT and CDR2 is YYEEEE. V was pared by 1 base and J by 3 bases, with 14 bases between. This CDR3 has 16 amino acids. CDR3 nucleotides: TGTGCCAGCAGCTTGCTGGGGCAAGGATACAATCAGCCCCAGCATTTT. This sequence encodes CASSLLGQGYNQPQHF.

V usage is TRBV10-1 and J usage is TRBJ2-5; weak D call: TRBD1 (5 bases). The CDR3 contains 14 residues. Germline CDR1 WNHNN, CDR2 SYGVQD (reference sequence). Trimming removed 4 bases from V and 3 bases from J, with 12 bases in between. The CDR3 nucleotides are TGCGCCAGCAGTGTAAGGGGAAAGGAAGAGACCCAGTACTTC. This codes for CASSVRGKEETQYF.

Here the CDR3 reads CSASSGTSNFQETQYF. CDR3 in DNA: TGCAGTGCTAGTTCAGGCACATCAAACTTCCAAGAGACCCAGTACTTC. The chain couples TRBV20-1 to TRBJ2-5; D gene uncertain. Germline CDR1 reads DFQATT; CDR2 reads SNEGSKA (reference sequence). Trimming cost V 3 bases and J 1 base, with 18 bases left between them. The CDR3 contains 16 residues.

This clone turned up a few times. The chain couples TRBV5-1 to TRBJ2-1; TRBD2 matches at 9 bases. The V gene end was trimmed by 3 bases and the J gene end by 4 bases; junction bases not matched to a gene: 8. This CDR3 comprises 16 residues. Germline V gene sequence: CDR1 SGHRS, CDR2 YFSETQ. The CDR3 bases are TGCGCCAGCAGCTCGACCCCCAGCGGGGGGTACAATGAGCAGTTCTTC. Translated: CASSSTPSGGYNEQFF.

The chain joins TRBV5-1 to TRBJ1-1; 7 bases agree with TRBD1. The CDR3 loop spans 20 amino acids. V lost 1 base to trimming and J lost 5 bases; unmatched junction nucleotides: 23. Looked up from germline, CDR1 is SGHRS and CDR2 is YFSETQ. CDR3 protein: CASSLSWSYDHWTGETEAFF. The CDR3 DNA is TGCGCCAGCAGCTTGAGTTGGTCTTACGATCACTGGACAGGCGAGACTGAAGCTTTCTTT. The whole variable domain, filled in from reference TRBV5-1 and TRBJ1-1, reads KAGVTQTPRYLIKTRGQQVTLSCSPISGHRSVSWYQQTPGQGLQFLFEYFSETQRNKGNFPGRFSGRQFSNSRSEMNVSTLELGDSALYLCASSLSWSYDHWTGETEAFFGQGTRLTVV.

The CDR3 here is CASSQVVLQVPSTDTQYF. The CDR3 coding sequence is TGCGCCAGCAGCCAAGTGGTCCTACAGGTGCCTAGCACAGATACGCAGTATTTT. This chain links TRBV4-1 with TRBJ2-3, with D tentatively TRBD1 (5 bases). The CDR3 is 18 amino acids. CDR1 MGHRA and CDR2 YSYEKL come from the germline V gene. V lost 1 base and J lost 0, with 17 bases in between.

The chain employs TRBV28 and TRBJ1-5, with D unresolved. The length of the CDR3 is 15 residues. Germline CDR1 and CDR2: MDHEN and SYDVKM. V was clipped by 1 base and J by 5 bases, with 12 bases between them. The CDR3 loop is CASSLFRSGYQPQHF. The CDR3 DNA reads as TGTGCCAGCAGTTTATTCCGGTCAGGTTATCAGCCCCAGCATTTT.